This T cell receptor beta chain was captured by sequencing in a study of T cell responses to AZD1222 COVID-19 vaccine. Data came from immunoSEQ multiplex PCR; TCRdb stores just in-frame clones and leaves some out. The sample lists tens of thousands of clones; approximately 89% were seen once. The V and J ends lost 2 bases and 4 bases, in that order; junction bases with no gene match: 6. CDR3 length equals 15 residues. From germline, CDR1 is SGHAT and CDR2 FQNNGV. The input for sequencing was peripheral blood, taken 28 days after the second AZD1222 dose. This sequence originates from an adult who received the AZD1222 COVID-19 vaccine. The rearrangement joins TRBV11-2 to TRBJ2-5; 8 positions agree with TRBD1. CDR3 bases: TGTGCCAGCAGCTTACCAATCGACAGGGGAGAGACCCAGTACTTC. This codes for CASSLPIDRGETQYF.